These 11 T cell receptor beta chains originate from one sample sequenced in a study of T-cell reconstitution after alpha-beta-depleted transplantation in children. During its preparation, the TCRbeta library received unique molecular identifiers. TCRdb reprocessed the PCR reads via MiXCR and lists one record per CDR3 protein. The sample records 200,000 to 250,000 distinct CDR3 sequences, around 9.6% being singletons. Sample: PBMCs from the stem cell graft donor, taken from the stem cell graft. The origin of the receptors is a human donor who donated a stem cell graft to a child with acute lymphoblastic leukemia.

Many counts were recorded for this clonotype. The chain uses TRBV20-1 and TRBJ1-1; possible D gene TRBD1, 6 bases. The germline V and J ends were trimmed by 3 bases and 9 bases, with 20 bases remaining between them. From germline, CDR1 is DFQATT and CDR2 SNEGSKA (reference sequence). This CDR3 contains 14 residues. CDR3 in amino acids: CSASPGTNRRQAFF. CDR3 sequence (DNA): TGCAGTGCTAGCCCCGGGACAAACCGACGCCAAGCTTTCTTT.

This clonotype was counted ten times or more. J is TRBJ2-3 and V is TRBV5-1, with D uncertain. The germline V gene encodes CDR1 SGHRS and CDR2 YFSETQ. This CDR3 spans 13 amino acids. V was clipped by 0 bases and J by 6 bases, with 8 bases between them. DNA for the CDR3: TGCGCCAGCAGCTTGGGCCCGCCGGATACGCAGTATTTT. It yields the protein CASSLGPPDTQYF.

This clonotype showed up just a few times. This chain connects TRBV5-1 to TRBJ1-1, with 7 positions matching TRBD1. With V trimmed by 2 bases and J by 1 base, 5 bases remained unmatched. Looked up from germline, CDR1 is SGHRS and CDR2 is YFSETQ. The CDR3 totals 15 residues. The CDR3 loop is CASSFWDSRNTEAFF. DNA of the CDR3: TGCGCCAGCAGCTTCTGGGACAGTAGGAACACTGAAGCTTTCTTT.

This clonotype came up many times. The V call is TRBV12-3 or TRBV12-4, the J call TRBJ2-2, with a tentative D call TRBD2 (5 bases). With 4 bases removed from V and 7 bases from J, the gap between germline ends came to 10 bases. The CDR3 is made up of 13 amino acids. For the CDR3, the DNA is TGTGCCAGCAGTTCCCTAGGAGGCGGGGAGCTGTTTTTT. Translated, it gives CASSSLGGGELFF.

The rearrangement links TRBV5-1 to TRBJ2-3; 7 bases fit TRBD1. V lost 0 bases to trimming and J lost 6 bases; unmatched junction nucleotides: 10. The length of the CDR3 is 16 residues. The V gene's germline CDR1 is SGHRS and CDR2 YFSETQ. The CDR3 is CASSLEGQSSVDTQYF. CDR3 bases: TGCGCCAGCAGCTTGGAGGGACAGTCCTCGGTGGATACGCAGTATTTT.

This clonotype appeared many times. The CDR3 sequence is CATSRDIVGTGTYEQYF. CDR3 DNA: TGTGCCACCAGCAGAGATATTGTTGGGACAGGAACCTACGAGCAGTACTTC. The chain links TRBV15 to TRBJ2-7; 8 bases agree with TRBD1. This CDR3 contains 17 residues. Looked up from germline, CDR1 is LNHNV and CDR2 is YYDKDF (reference sequence). V dropped 0 bases and J dropped 2; count of bases not matched to a gene: 9.

The chain links TRBV2 to TRBJ2-7; perhaps TRBD1 as D (6 bases). CDR3 length equals 14 residues. Trimming left V 6 bases short and J 2 bases short, with 14 bases between. CDR1 and CDR2 (germline): SNHLY, FYNNEI. The CDR3 loop reads CASRSTGSTYEQYF. DNA of the CDR3: TGTGCCAGCAGGAGTACAGGGTCTACCTACGAGCAGTACTTC.

This clonotype was picked up many times. The V gene is TRBV27, the J gene TRBJ2-7, with D hard to call. This CDR3 is built from 11 residues. Trimming shortened V by 10 bases and J by 7 bases, and 14 bases separated the two germline ends. Per germline, CDR1 MNHEY and CDR2 SMNVEV (reference sequence). The CDR3 sequence is CATRGFWEQYF. The CDR3 DNA reads as TGTGCCACCAGAGGATTCTGGGAGCAGTACTTC.

This rearrangement joins TRBV9 to TRBJ2-2, with no clear D. CDR3 length equals 12 residues. Germline CDR1 SGDLS, CDR2 YYNGEE. V was clipped by 6 bases and J by 3 bases, with 6 bases between them. As DNA, the CDR3 is TGTGCCAGCACAAGGGACACCGGGGAGCTGTTTTTT. Its translation is CASTRDTGELFF. The full variable domain, completed using reference TRBV9 and TRBJ2-2, is DSGVTQTPKHLITATGQRVTLRCSPRSGDLSVYWYQQSLDQGLQFLIQYYNGEERAKGNILERFSAQQFPDLHSELNLSSLELGDSALYFCASTRDTGELFFGEGSRLTVL.

The chain recombines TRBV11-2 with TRBJ2-3; a possible D gene is TRBD1 (6 bases). CDR1 is SGHAT and CDR2 is FQNNGV in the germline V gene. CDR3 length equals 14 residues. Trimming cost V 5 bases and J 4 bases, with 13 bases left between them. CDR3 DNA sequence: TGTGCCAGCAGCCCAGGGGCCTCTTCAGATACGCAGTATTTT. It translates to CASSPGASSDTQYF.

This clonotype was seen only a few times. The rearrangement joins TRBV6-1 to TRBJ2-6, with D uncertain. CDR1 MNHNS and CDR2 SASEGT come from the germline V gene. Trimming stripped 6 bases from V and 1 base from J, with 13 bases between. The CDR3 sequence is 16 residues long. CDR3 amino acids: CASSEMRRSGANVLTF. The CDR3 region has the DNA TGTGCCAGCAGCGAAATGAGGCGGTCTGGGGCCAACGTCCTGACTTTC.